Sequencing of this T cell receptor beta chain was carried out in a study of OX40 agonist ivuxolimab in advanced cancers. In the case of this clone: The antigen is undetermined.

The CDR3 covers 15 residues. Per germline, CDR1 MNHEY and CDR2 SMNVEV (reference sequence). Trimming at V came to 3 bases and at J to 9 bases, leaving 10 bases not matched to a gene. Study conclusions and caveats: Low normalized T-cell clonal expansion also characterized some of the nonresponders.

The assay was immunoSEQ multiplex PCR, and TCRdb's table has in-frame clones only and misses some. The data show 50,000 to 65,000 clones, with around nine tenths seen just once and approximately 0.99% held by the top ten. This rearrangement joins TRBV27 to TRBJ2-1; 8 nucleotides agree with TRBD2. The clonotype originates from an adult with an advanced solid tumor such as melanoma, head and neck, liver or kidney cancer. The source material was CD4+ or CD8+ T cells sorted from blood, sampled in a trial of the OX40 agonist ivuxolimab. The CDR3, as DNA: TGTGCCAGCAGTTTTGGGGGGAGCGGGGGAATTGAGCAGTTCTTC. Amino acid sequence: CASSFGGSGGIEQFF.